A single sample is the source of the 6 T cell receptor beta chains below, sequenced in a study of T cell responses to AZD1222 COVID-19 vaccine. Here immunoSEQ multiplex PCR was the method, and the copy in TCRdb shows in-frame clones only, minus some. Counted here are about 140,000 clones, 80% to 95% occurring once; the ten biggest clones make up 4% to 5.5%. The sequencing used peripheral blood, collected on day 0 of AZD1222 vaccination. These TCRs come from an adult in good health.

The genes are TRBV5-4 and TRBJ2-5; the match to TRBD2 covers 11 bases. The V segment lost 3 bases and the J segment 5 bases; nucleotides outside the gene matches: 9. This CDR3 region has 16 residues. The germline gives CDR1 SGHNT, CDR2 YYREEE (reference sequence). The CDR3 DNA follows: TGTGCCAGCAGCTCCGTCCTAGCGGGAGGTTCTGAGACCCAGTACTTC. It specifies CASSSVLAGGSETQYF. Full variable domain (rest looked up from reference TRBV5-4 and TRBJ2-5): ETGVTQSPTHLIKTRGQQVTLRCSSQSGHNTVSWYQQALGQGPQFIFQYYREEENGRGNFPPRFSGLQFPNYSSELNVNALELDDSALYLCASSSVLAGGSETQYFGPGTRLLVL.

CDR3 sequence (DNA): TGTGCCAGCGAGGGCCAACGAGGAAGCTCCTATAATTCACCCCTCCACTTT. Its protein product is CASEGQRGSSYNSPLHF. This chain uses TRBV5-5 with TRBJ1-6; D unresolved. The germline V gene has CDR1 SGHKS and CDR2 YYEKEE (reference sequence). Deletions cut 7 bases from V and 0 bases from J, with 17 bases between. The CDR3 spans 17 residues. The entire variable domain, with the rest obtained from reference TRBV5-5 and TRBJ1-6, is as follows: DAGVTQSPTHLIKTRGQQVTLRCSPISGHKSVSWYQQVLGQGPQFIFQYYEKEERGRGNFPDRFSARQFPNYSSELNVNALLLGDSALYLCASEGQRGSSYNSPLHFGNGTRLTVT.

CDR3 in amino acids: CASSLGVRTGSYEQYF. The CDR3 region has the DNA TGTGCCAGCAGCTTAGGTGTCAGGACAGGCAGCTACGAGCAGTACTTC. This chain connects TRBV11-2 to TRBJ2-7; TRBD1 matches at 7 bases. The CDR3 contains 16 residues. Germline-derived CDR1 and CDR2 are SGHAT and FQNNGV. V lost 1 base to trimming and J lost 3 bases; unmatched junction nucleotides: 9.

There are a few counts of this clone. The chain has TRBV7-2 and TRBJ2-1; D ambiguous. Germline CDR1 reads SGHTA; CDR2 reads FQGNSA. The CDR3 is made up of 14 amino acids. The V end lost 6 bases, the J end lost 4 bases, and 13 bases lay between the germline ends. Here the CDR3 DNA reads TGTGCCAGCAGGTACAGACTGGGGTACAATGAGCAGTTCTTC. This translates into CASRYRLGYNEQFF.

The rearrangement uses TRBV4-1 and TRBJ1-4; D uncertain. The germline V and J ends were trimmed by 0 bases and 8 bases, with 19 bases remaining between them. The CDR3 spans 17 residues. Germline-derived CDR1 and CDR2 are MGHRA and YSYEKL. CDR3 region: CASSQDQSQFIDEKLFF. The CDR3 DNA sequence: TGCGCCAGCAGCCAAGATCAGTCCCAGTTTATAGACGAAAAACTGTTTTTT.

The chain combines TRBV11-2 with TRBJ2-5, with 9 nucleotides matching TRBD1. The CDR3 sequence is 15 residues long. From germline, CDR1 is SGHAT and CDR2 FQNNGV. V was clipped by 1 base and J by 5 bases; unmatched bases: 5. CDR3 DNA sequence: TGTGCCAGCAGCTTAGGGGACAGGGCATGGGAGACCCAGTACTTC. It encodes CASSLGDRAWETQYF.